The T cell receptor (beta chain) under discussion was sequenced for a study of T-cell reconstitution after alpha-beta-depleted transplantation in children. The CDR3 loop spans 15 amino acids. Germline CDR1 reads SGHVS; CDR2 reads FQNEAQ. Trimming shortened V by 5 bases and J by 2 bases, and 15 bases separated the two germline ends. As it was prepared, the TCRbeta library received unique molecular identifiers. MiXCR, run by TCRdb on the PCR reads, gives a single entry per CDR3 protein. The table records roughly 570,000 distinct CDR3 sequences, 25% to 30% of them present only once. This TCR derives from a boy less than two years old with Wiskott-Aldrich syndrome, due to receive a stem cell transplant. The chain employs TRBV7-8 and TRBJ2-5, with unresolved D. The source material was PBMCs, sampled before TCRalphabeta/CD19-depleted stem cell transplant. CDR3 in DNA: TGTGCCAGCAGCCGACATGAAGGCCGGCAAGAGACCCAGTACTTC. It encodes CASSRHEGRQETQYF.